This T cell receptor beta chain was documented in a study of T-cell memory formation after mild COVID-19. Study overall: The study found TCR clusters largely donor specific.

Notes on this clonotype: Its antigen is not identified.

One entry per CDR3 protein, called by TCRdb with MiXCR from the 5' RACE reads. The sample includes about 610,000 distinct CDR3 sequences, 17% of them seen just once. CDR1 is LGHDT, CDR2 YNNKEL, per germline (reference sequence). The CDR3 runs 19 residues. The germline V and J ends were trimmed by 0 bases and 0 bases, with 18 bases remaining between them. Study results and limitations: Those CD4+ clones that contracted were mainly in CM and EM (CD8+ ones in EMRA).

The gene calls are TRBV3-1 and TRBJ1-5; D might be TRBD1 (5 bases). The TCR comes from an adult woman who had mild COVID-19 (a few samples of this study predate the infection). Cell type and time point are not known. Source material: PBMCs or a T cell subset sorted from them (not recorded which). The CDR3 DNA reads TGTGCCAGCAGCCAAGACCCTCTTACAGGACTGAATAGCAATCAGCCCCAGCATTTT. It yields the protein CASSQDPLTGLNSNQPQHF.